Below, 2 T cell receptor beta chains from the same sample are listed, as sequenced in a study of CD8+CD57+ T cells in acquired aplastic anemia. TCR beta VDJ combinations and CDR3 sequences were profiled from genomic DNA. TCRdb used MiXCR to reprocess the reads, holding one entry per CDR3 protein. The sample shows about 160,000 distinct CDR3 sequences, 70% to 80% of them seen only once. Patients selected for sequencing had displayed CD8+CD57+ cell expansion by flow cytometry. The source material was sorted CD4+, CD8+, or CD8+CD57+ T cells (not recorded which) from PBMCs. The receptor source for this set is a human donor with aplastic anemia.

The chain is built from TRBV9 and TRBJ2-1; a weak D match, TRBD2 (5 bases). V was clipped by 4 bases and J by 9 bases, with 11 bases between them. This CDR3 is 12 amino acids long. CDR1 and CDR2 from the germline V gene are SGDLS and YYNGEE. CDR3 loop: CASSFETSEQFF. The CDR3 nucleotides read TGTGCCAGCAGCTTTGAAACTAGTGAGCAGTTCTTC.

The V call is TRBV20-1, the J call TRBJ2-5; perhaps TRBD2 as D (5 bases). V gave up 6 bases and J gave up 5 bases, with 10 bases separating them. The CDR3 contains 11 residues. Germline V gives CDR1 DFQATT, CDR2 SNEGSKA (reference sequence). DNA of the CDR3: TGCAGTGCATACCGAGGGGAGACCCAGTACTTC. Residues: CSAYRGETQYF.